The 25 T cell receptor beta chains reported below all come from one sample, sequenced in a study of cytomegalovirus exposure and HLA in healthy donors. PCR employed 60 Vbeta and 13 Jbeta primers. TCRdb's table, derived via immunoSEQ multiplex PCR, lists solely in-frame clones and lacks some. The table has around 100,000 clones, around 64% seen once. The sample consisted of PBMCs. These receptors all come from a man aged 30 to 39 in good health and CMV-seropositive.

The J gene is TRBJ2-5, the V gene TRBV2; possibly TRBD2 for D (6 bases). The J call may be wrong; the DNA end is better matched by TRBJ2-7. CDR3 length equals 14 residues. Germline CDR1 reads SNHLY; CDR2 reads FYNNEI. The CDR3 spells CASKDGGYTYEQYF. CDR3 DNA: TGTGCCAGCAAGGACGGGGGTTACACCTACGAGCAGTACTTC.

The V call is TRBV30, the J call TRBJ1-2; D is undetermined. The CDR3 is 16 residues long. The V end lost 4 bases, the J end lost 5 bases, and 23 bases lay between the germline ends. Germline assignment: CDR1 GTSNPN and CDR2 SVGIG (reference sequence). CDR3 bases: TGTGCCTGGAAATACGGGATTGCGGTTTTGGGATATGGCTACACCTTC. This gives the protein CAWKYGIAVLGYGYTF. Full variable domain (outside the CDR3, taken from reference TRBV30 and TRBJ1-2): SQTIHQWPATLVQPVGSPLSLECTVEGTSNPNLYWYRQAAGRGLQLLFYSVGIGQISSEVPQNLSASRPQDRQFILSSKKLLLSDSGFYLCAWKYGIAVLGYGYTFGSGTRLTVV.

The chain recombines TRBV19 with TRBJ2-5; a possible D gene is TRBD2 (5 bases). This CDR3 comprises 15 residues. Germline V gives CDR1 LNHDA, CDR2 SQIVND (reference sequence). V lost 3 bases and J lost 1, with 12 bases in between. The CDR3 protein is CASSMGSSGQETQYF. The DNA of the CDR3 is TGTGCCAGTAGTATGGGGTCGAGCGGCCAAGAGACCCAGTACTTC.

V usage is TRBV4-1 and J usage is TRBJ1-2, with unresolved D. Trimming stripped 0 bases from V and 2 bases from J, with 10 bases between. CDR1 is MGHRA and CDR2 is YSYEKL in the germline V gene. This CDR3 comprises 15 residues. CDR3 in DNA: TGCGCCAGCAGCCAAGATCCGGCCGGGAACTATGGCTACACCTTC. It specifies CASSQDPAGNYGYTF.

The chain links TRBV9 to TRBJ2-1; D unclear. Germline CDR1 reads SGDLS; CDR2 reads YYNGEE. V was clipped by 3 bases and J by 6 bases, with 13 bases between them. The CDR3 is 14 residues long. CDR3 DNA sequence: TGTGCCAGCAGCGAACTCCCGGGTTCCAATGAGCAGTTCTTC. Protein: CASSELPGSNEQFF.

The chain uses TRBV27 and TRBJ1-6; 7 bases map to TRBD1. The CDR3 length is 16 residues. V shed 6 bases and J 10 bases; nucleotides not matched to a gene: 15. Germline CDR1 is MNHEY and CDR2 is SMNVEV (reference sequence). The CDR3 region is CASSSYSTGSMSPLHF. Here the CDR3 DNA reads TGTGCCAGCAGCAGCTACTCGACAGGGTCGATGTCACCCCTCCACTTT.

The CDR3 DNA reads TGTGCCATCAGTGAGTGGGGGGTGGGGCCAAGTGTCTACGAGCAGTACGTC. It is translated as CAISEWGVGPSVYEQYV. This chain connects TRBV10-3 to TRBJ2-7, with D maybe TRBD2 (6 bases). V was trimmed by 1 base and J by 3 bases, leaving 19 bases between them. Per germline, CDR1 ENHRY and CDR2 SYGVKD. The CDR3 sequence is 17 residues long.

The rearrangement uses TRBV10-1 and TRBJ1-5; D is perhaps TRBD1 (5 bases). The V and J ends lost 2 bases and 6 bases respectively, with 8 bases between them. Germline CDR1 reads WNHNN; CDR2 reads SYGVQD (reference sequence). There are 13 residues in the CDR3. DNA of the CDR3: TGCGCCAGCAGTGAGGGGGCAGGTCAGCCCCAGCATTTT. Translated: CASSEGAGQPQHF.

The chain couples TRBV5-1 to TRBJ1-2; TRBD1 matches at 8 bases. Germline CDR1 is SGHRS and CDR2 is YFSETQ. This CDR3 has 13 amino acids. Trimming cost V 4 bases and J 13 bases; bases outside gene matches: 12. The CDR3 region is CASSADRADSCTF. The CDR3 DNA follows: TGCGCCAGCAGCGCGGACAGGGCGGATAGCTGCACCTTC.

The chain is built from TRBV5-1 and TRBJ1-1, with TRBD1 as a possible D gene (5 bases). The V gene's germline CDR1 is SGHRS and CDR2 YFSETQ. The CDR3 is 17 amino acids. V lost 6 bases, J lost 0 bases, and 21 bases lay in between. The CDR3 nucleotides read TGCGCCAGCAAGCTTCCACAGGCGGACCTTATGAACACTGAAGCTTTCTTT. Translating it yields CASKLPQADLMNTEAFF.

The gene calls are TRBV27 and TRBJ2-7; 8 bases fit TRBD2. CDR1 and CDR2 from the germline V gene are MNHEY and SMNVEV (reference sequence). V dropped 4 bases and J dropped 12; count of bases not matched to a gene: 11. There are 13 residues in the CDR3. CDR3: CASSSHRTSRTYV. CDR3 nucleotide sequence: TGTGCCAGCAGTTCTCATCGGACTAGCCGGACGTACGTC.

The CDR3 sequence is CASSLAGGAEQYV. The CDR3 DNA sequence: TGTGCCAGCAGTTTAGCAGGGGGCGCCGAGCAGTACGTC. The V gene is TRBV27, the J gene TRBJ2-7; 8 nucleotides line up with TRBD1. Germline CDR1 reads MNHEY; CDR2 reads SMNVEV (reference sequence). The CDR3 has 13 residues. The V segment lost 2 bases and the J segment 6 bases; nucleotides outside the gene matches: 3.

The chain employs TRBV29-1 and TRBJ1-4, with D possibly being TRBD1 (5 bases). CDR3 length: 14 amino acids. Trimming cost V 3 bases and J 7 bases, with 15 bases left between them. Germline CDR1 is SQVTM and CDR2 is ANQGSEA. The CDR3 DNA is TGCAGCGTTGAGGAAGGGATCACAGGTGAAAAACTGTTTTTT. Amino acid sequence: CSVEEGITGEKLFF.

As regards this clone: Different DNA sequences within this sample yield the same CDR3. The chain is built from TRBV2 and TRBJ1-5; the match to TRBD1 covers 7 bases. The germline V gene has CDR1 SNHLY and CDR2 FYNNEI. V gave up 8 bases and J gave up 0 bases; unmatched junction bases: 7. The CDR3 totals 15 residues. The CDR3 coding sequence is TGTGCCAGCGGATGGACAGGTTTTAGCAATCAGCCCCAGCATTTT. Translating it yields CASGWTGFSNQPQHF.

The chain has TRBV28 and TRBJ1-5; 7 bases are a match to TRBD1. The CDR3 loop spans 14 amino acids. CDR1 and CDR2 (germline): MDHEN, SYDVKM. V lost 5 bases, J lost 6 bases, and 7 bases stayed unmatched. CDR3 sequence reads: CASSITGVSQPQHF. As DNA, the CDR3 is TGTGCCAGCAGTATTACAGGGGTGAGTCAGCCCCAGCATTTT.

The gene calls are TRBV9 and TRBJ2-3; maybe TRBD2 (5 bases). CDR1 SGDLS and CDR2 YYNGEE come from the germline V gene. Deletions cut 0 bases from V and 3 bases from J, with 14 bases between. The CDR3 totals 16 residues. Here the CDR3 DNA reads TGTGCCAGCAGCGTAGATTATCTAGCCACGACAGATACGCAGTATTTT. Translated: CASSVDYLATTDTQYF.

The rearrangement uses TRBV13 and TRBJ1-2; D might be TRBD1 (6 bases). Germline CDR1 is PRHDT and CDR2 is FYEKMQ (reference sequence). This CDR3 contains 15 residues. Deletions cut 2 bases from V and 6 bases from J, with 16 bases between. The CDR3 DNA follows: TGTGCCAGCAGCTTACTGACGAAGCAGGGGAATGGCTACACCTTC. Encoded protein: CASSLLTKQGNGYTF.

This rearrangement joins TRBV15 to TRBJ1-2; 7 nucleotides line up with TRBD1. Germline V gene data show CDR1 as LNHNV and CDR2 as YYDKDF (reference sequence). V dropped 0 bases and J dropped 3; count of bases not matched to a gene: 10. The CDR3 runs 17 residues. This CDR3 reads CATSRDRIDREDYGYTF. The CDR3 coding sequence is TGTGCCACCAGCAGAGATCGGATCGACAGGGAAGACTATGGCTACACCTTC.

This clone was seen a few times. CDR3 DNA sequence: TGCGCCAGCAGCCCGTACATGGACAGAGCTAACTATGGCTACACCTTC. As protein: CASSPYMDRANYGYTF. The chain carries TRBV5-1 and TRBJ1-2, with D possibly TRBD1 on 6 matching bases. The V gene lost 4 bases and the J gene lost 0 bases, with 16 bases spanning the gap. Germline values: CDR1 SGHRS, CDR2 YFSETQ. The CDR3 runs 16 residues. Based on the CDR3 plus reference TRBV5-1 and TRBJ1-2, the full variable domain is KAGVTQTPRYLIKTRGQQVTLSCSPISGHRSVSWYQQTPGQGLQFLFEYFSETQRNKGNFPGRFSGRQFSNSRSEMNVSTLELGDSALYLCASSPYMDRANYGYTFGSGTRLTVV.

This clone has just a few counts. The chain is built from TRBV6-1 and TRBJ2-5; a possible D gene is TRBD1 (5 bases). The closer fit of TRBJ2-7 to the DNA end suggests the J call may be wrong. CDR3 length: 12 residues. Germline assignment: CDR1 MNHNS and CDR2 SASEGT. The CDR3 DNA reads TGTGCCAGCAGTAGACAGACCTACGAGCAGTACTTC. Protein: CASSRQTYEQYF.

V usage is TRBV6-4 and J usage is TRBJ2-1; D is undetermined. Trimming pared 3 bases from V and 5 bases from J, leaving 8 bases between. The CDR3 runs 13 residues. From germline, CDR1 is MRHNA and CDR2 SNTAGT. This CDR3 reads CASSEGANNEQFF. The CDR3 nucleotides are TGTGCCAGCAGTGAAGGAGCTAACAATGAGCAGTTCTTC.

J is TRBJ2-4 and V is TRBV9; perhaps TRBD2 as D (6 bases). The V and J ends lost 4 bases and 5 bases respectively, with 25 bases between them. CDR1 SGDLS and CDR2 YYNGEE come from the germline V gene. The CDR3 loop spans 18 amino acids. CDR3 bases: TGTGCCAGCAGCCCAAGAAGCGGGCTATCCAACTACCAAAACATTCAGTACTTC. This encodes CASSPRSGLSNYQNIQYF.

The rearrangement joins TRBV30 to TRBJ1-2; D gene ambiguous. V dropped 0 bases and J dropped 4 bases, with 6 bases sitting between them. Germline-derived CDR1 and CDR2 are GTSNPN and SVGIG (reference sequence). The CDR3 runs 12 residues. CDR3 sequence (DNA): TGTGCCTGGAGTGTACTTGGCTATGGCTACACCTTC. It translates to CAWSVLGYGYTF.

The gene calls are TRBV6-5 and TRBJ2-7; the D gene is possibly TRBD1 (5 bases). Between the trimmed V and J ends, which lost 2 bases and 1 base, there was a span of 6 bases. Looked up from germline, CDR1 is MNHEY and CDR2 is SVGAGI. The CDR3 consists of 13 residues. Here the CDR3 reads CASSYRGSYEQYF. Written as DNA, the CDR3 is TGTGCCAGCAGTTACAGGGGATCCTACGAGCAGTACTTC.

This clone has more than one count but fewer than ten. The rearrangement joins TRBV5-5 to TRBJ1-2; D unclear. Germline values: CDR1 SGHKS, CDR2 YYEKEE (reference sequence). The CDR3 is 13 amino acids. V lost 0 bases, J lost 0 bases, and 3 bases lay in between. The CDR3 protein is CASSLGPNYGYTF. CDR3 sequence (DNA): TGTGCCAGCAGCTTGGGGCCTAACTATGGCTACACCTTC. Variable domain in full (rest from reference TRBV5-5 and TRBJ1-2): DAGVTQSPTHLIKTRGQQVTLRCSPISGHKSVSWYQQVLGQGPQFIFQYYEKEERGRGNFPDRFSARQFPNYSSELNVNALLLGDSALYLCASSLGPNYGYTFGSGTRLTVV.